The 16 T cell receptor beta chains below all came from one sample that was sequenced in a study of PD-1 blockade in classical Hodgkin lymphoma. Using immunoSEQ multiplex PCR, the repertoire was profiled, and TCRdb retains in-frame clones only, with some absent. The top ten clones hold roughly a tenth of a sample with 43,000 or so clones, about nine tenths of them seen once. Each patient experienced a relapse that followed autologous stem cell transplantation, and brentuximab vedotin exposure varied. The input for sequencing was peripheral blood mononuclear cells (PBMCs), taken at baseline. Source of these receptors: a human donor with classical Hodgkin lymphoma.

The V gene is TRBV2, the J gene TRBJ1-5, with 10 nucleotides matching TRBD1. Germline V gives CDR1 SNHLY, CDR2 FYNNEI. The CDR3 covers 15 residues. After removal of 3 bases from V and 2 bases from J, the junction contained 1 base not matched to a gene. In DNA, the CDR3 is TGTGCCAGCAGTGAGACAGGGGGCCGCAATCAGCCCCAGCATTTT. It codes for CASSETGGRNQPQHF.

The chain links TRBV29-1 to TRBJ1-2; the match to TRBD1 covers 7 bases. This CDR3 has 12 residues. The germline V gene has CDR1 SQVTM and CDR2 ANQGSEA. Trimming at V came to 7 bases and at J to 4 bases, leaving 6 bases not matched to a gene. The CDR3 loop is CSAIDRAYGYTF. The CDR3 nucleotides read TGCAGCGCTATTGACAGGGCCTATGGCTACACCTTC.

The chain couples TRBV29-1 to TRBJ1-2, with 9 nucleotides matching TRBD1. Trimming took 1 base from V and 4 from J; bases not matched to a gene: 4. CDR1 is SQVTM, CDR2 ANQGSEA, per germline. The CDR3 is 14 amino acids. CDR3 sequence: CSVEVQGAGYGYTF. Here the CDR3 DNA reads TGCAGCGTTGAAGTACAGGGGGCTGGCTATGGCTACACCTTC.

V and J are TRBV19 and TRBJ2-3; TRBD1 might be the D (6 bases). This CDR3 contains 13 residues. Trimming stripped 5 bases from V and 2 bases from J, with 8 bases between. CDR1 and CDR2 from the germline V gene are LNHDA and SQIVND (reference sequence). CDR3 amino acids: CASSWTVTDTQYF. CDR3 nucleotides: TGTGCCAGTAGTTGGACAGTCACAGATACGCAGTATTTT.

The chain links TRBV5-4 to TRBJ2-6; D remains unclear. Germline-derived CDR1 and CDR2 are SGHNT and YYREEE (reference sequence). Trimming left V 3 bases short and J 2 bases short, with 6 bases between. CDR3 size: 14 residues. DNA of the CDR3: TGTGCCAGCAGCTCACCGACTGGGGCCAACGTCCTGACTTTC. Its protein product is CASSSPTGANVLTF.

This clone was recorded only once. This rearrangement joins TRBV7-2 to TRBJ2-5; D is perhaps TRBD1 (5 bases). V lost 3 bases, J lost 5 bases, and 10 bases lay in between. CDR3 length: 13 amino acids. CDR1 is SGHTA and CDR2 is FQGNSA in the germline V gene. The CDR3 nucleotides are TGTGCCAGCAGCTTCTCGCCAGGGGAGACCCAGTACTTC. Protein: CASSFSPGETQYF.

The chain couples TRBV18 to TRBJ2-5; the D is unclear. This CDR3 has 12 residues. Germline-derived CDR1 and CDR2 are KGHSH and LQKENI. V gave up 2 bases and J gave up 5 bases, with 6 bases separating them. The CDR3 nucleotides read TGTGCCAGCTCACCAAACCGGGAGACCCAGTACTTC. Translation gives CASSPNRETQYF. The whole variable domain, filled in from reference TRBV18 and TRBJ2-5, reads NAGVMQNPRHLVRRRGQEARLRCSPMKGHSHVYWYRQLPEEGLKFMVYLQKENIIDESGMPKERFSAEFPKEGPSILRIQQVVRGDSAAYFCASSPNRETQYFGPGTRLLVL.

The V and J genes are TRBV9 and TRBJ2-2, with TRBD2 as a possible D gene (5 bases). Trimming removed 2 bases at V and 2 bases at J, with 16 bases between. CDR1 SGDLS and CDR2 YYNGEE come from the germline V gene. The CDR3 totals 17 residues. Written as DNA, the CDR3 is TGTGCCAGCAGCGTTCCCGCGAGGGTCCAAAACACCGGGGAGCTGTTTTTT. The encoded protein is CASSVPARVQNTGELFF. Full variable domain (remainder filled in from reference TRBV9 and TRBJ2-2): DSGVTQTPKHLITATGQRVTLRCSPRSGDLSVYWYQQSLDQGLQFLIQYYNGEERAKGNILERFSAQQFPDLHSELNLSSLELGDSALYFCASSVPARVQNTGELFFGEGSRLTVL.

This chain's CDR3 is CASSQDQGLRGDEQYF. DNA of the CDR3: TGTGCCAGCAGCCAAGATCAGGGTTTACGGGGTGACGAGCAGTACTTC. The chain carries TRBV4-2 and TRBJ2-7; D is possibly TRBD1 or TRBD2 (5 bases each). The CDR3 totals 16 residues. Germline V gene sequence: CDR1 LGHNA, CDR2 YNFKEQ. The V end lost 0 bases, the J end lost 5 bases, and 17 bases lay between the germline ends.

This clone is medium-sized in the sample. The chain links TRBV28 to TRBJ2-7; no clear D gene. Germline CDR1 reads MDHEN; CDR2 reads SYDVKM. The CDR3 sequence is 17 residues long. The germline V and J ends were trimmed by 5 bases and 6 bases, with 26 bases remaining between them. The CDR3 coding sequence is TGTGCCAGCAGTCTGACTTCCGAAGGCTCATGGTCGGGCGAGCAGTACTTC. Its translation is CASSLTSEGSWSGEQYF. Looking up the rest from reference TRBV28 and TRBJ2-7 gives the full variable domain: DVKVTQSSRYLVKRTGEKVFLECVQDMDHENMFWYRQDPGLGLRLIYFSYDVKMKEKGDIPEGYSVSREKKERFSLILESASTNQTSMYLCASSLTSEGSWSGEQYFGPGTRLTVT.

The CDR3 protein is CASSQGTSGVYEQYF. The CDR3 DNA reads as TGCGCCAGCAGCCAAGGGACTAGCGGCGTCTACGAGCAGTACTTC. The V call is TRBV4-1, the J call TRBJ2-7; 10 bases are shared with TRBD2. The CDR3 contains 15 residues. Looked up from germline, CDR1 is MGHRA and CDR2 is YSYEKL. Losses at the gene ends were 1 base for V and 3 bases for J; bases not matched to a gene: 3.

The chain combines TRBV2 with TRBJ2-7; the D is unclear. With 7 bases removed from V and 2 bases from J, the gap between germline ends came to 18 bases. The CDR3 is 15 residues long. Germline V gives CDR1 SNHLY, CDR2 FYNNEI. CDR3: CASTKPQPWPYEQYF. The CDR3 DNA is TGTGCCAGCACCAAACCGCAGCCCTGGCCCTACGAGCAGTACTTC.

This chain connects TRBV7-2 to TRBJ2-3, with 7 positions matching TRBD1. V dropped 5 bases and J dropped 0; count of bases not matched to a gene: 8. In germline, CDR1 is SGHTA, CDR2 FQGNSA. The CDR3 totals 16 residues. For the CDR3, the DNA is TGTGCCAGCAGCGCAAGGGGACAGACCAGCACAGATACGCAGTATTTT. It specifies CASSARGQTSTDTQYF.

The chain has TRBV19 and TRBJ2-7; possible D gene TRBD2, 6 bases. This CDR3 spans 16 amino acids. Germline-derived CDR1 and CDR2 are LNHDA and SQIVND (reference sequence). V lost 0 bases, J lost 2 bases, and 14 bases lay in between. CDR3 sequence: CASSIDHGRGTYEQYF. DNA of the CDR3: TGTGCCAGTAGTATAGATCACGGGAGAGGGACCTACGAGCAGTACTTC.

On this clone: Sequence at one end of the junction differs from germline and may be a read error. The genes are TRBV5-4 and TRBJ2-2; no definite D call. The CDR3 is 15 amino acids. Per germline, CDR1 SGHNT and CDR2 YYREEE (reference sequence). As DNA, the CDR3 is TGTGCCAGCAGTTTGGGGTTGGGGAACACCGGGGAGCTGTTTTTT. Translated: CASSLGLGNTGELFF.

The V and J genes are TRBV7-8 and TRBJ1-5; perhaps TRBD1 as D (5 bases). The germline CDR1 and CDR2 sequences are SGHVS and FQNEAQ. The CDR3 runs 13 residues. Trimming removed 8 bases from V and 5 bases from J, with 13 bases in between. The CDR3 protein is CASGRRGDQPQHF. In nucleotides, the CDR3 is TGTGCCAGCGGACGACGGGGCGATCAGCCCCAGCATTTT.